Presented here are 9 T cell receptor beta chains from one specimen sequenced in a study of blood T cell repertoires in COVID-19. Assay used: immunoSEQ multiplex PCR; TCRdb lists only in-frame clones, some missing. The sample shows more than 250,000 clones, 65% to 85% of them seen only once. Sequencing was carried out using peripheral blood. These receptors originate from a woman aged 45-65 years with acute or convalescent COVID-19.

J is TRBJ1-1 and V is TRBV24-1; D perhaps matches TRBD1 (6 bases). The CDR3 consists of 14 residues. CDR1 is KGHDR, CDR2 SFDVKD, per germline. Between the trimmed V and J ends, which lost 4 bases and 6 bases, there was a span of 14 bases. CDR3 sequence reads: CATSDSGGGPEAFF. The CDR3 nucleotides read TGTGCCACCAGTGACTCCGGGGGGGGCCCTGAAGCTTTCTTT.

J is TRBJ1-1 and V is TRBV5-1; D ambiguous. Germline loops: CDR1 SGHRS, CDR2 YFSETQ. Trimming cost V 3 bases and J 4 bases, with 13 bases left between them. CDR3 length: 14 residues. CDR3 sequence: CASSSPEGSTEAFF. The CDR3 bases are TGCGCCAGCAGCTCGCCCGAGGGAAGCACTGAAGCTTTCTTT.

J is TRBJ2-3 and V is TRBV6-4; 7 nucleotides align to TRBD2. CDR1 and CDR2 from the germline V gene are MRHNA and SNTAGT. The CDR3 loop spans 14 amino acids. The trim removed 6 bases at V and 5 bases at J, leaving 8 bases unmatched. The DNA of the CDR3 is TGTGCCAGCAGCCCGGGGGGACCGAGAGATACGCAGTATTTT. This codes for CASSPGGPRDTQYF.

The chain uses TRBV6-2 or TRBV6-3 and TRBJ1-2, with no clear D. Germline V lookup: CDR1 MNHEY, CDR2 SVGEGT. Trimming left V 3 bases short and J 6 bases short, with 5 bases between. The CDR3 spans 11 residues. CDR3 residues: CASSYGHGYTF. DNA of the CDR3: TGTGCCAGCAGTTATGGGCATGGCTACACCTTC.

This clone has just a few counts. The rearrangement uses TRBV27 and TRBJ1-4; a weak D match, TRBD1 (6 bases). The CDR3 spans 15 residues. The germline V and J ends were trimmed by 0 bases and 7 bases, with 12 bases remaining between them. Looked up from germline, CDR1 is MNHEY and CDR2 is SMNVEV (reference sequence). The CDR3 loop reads CASSLSVGGPEKLFF. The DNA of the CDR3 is TGTGCCAGCAGTTTATCGGTGGGGGGGCCTGAAAAACTGTTTTTT.

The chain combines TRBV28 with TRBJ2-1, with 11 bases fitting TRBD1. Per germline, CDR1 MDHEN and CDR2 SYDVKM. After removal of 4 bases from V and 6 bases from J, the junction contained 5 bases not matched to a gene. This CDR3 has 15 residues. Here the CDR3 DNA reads TGTGCCAGCAGTTCAACCGGGACAGGGGGCAATGAGCAGTTCTTC. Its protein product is CASSSTGTGGNEQFF.

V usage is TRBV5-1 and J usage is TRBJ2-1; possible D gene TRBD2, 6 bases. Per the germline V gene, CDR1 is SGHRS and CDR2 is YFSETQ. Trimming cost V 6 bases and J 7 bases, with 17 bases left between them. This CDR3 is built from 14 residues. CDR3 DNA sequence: TGCGCCAGCACCCCAGAGGCGGGAACGAATGAGCAGTTCTTC. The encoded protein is CASTPEAGTNEQFF.

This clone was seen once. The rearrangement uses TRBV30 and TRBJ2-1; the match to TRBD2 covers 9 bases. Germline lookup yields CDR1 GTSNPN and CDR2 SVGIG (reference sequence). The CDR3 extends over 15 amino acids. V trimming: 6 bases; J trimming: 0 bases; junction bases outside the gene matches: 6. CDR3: CACLAGSSSYNEQFF. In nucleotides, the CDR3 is TGTGCCTGTCTAGCGGGGTCAAGCTCCTACAATGAGCAGTTCTTC.

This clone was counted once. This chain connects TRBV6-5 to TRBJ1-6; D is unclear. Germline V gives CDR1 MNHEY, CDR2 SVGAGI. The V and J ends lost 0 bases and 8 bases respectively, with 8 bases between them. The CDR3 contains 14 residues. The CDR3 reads CASSYSARDSPLHF. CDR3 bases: TGTGCCAGCAGTTACTCGGCACGTGATTCACCCCTCCACTTT.